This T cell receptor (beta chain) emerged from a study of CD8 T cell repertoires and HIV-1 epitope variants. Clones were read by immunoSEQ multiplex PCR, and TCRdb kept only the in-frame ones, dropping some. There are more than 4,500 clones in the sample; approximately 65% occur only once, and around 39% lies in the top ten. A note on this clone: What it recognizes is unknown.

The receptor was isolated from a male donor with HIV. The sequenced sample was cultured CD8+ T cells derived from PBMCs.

The CDR3 here is CASSVRDREFGNTEAFF. The CDR3 nucleotides read TGTGCCAGCAGCGTCCGGGACCGGGAGTTTGGGAACACTGAAGCTTTCTTT. The gene calls are TRBV9 and TRBJ1-1, with D possibly matching TRBD1 (5 bases). Deletions cut 2 bases from V and 1 base from J, with 18 bases between. The CDR3 covers 17 residues. Germline values: CDR1 SGDLS, CDR2 YYNGEE.